The 25 T cell receptor beta chains listed next were all sequenced from one sample in a study of blood T cell repertoires in COVID-19. Here immunoSEQ multiplex PCR was the method, and the copy in TCRdb shows in-frame clones only, minus some. The sample lists 200,000 to 300,000 clones; more than 85% were seen once. Specimen: peripheral blood. The receptor source for this set is a person aged 18 to 30 with COVID-19, enrolled during active disease.

The genes are TRBV9 and TRBJ1-5, with D possibly matching TRBD1 (5 bases). Germline V gene data show CDR1 as SGDLS and CDR2 as YYNGEE. The CDR3 has 13 amino acids. Between the trimmed V and J ends, which lost 4 bases and 5 bases, there was a span of 10 bases. The CDR3 sequence: CASSSGFDQPQHF. CDR3 DNA sequence: TGTGCCAGCAGCTCAGGGTTCGATCAGCCCCAGCATTTT.

This chain joins TRBV15 and TRBJ2-2, with D hard to call. The CDR3 contains 15 residues. Trimming pared 5 bases from V and 4 bases from J, leaving 14 bases between. The V gene's germline CDR1 is LNHNV and CDR2 YYDKDF (reference sequence). The CDR3 DNA reads TGTGCCACCAGCTCTCCTTGGTTGAGCACCGGGGAGCTGTTTTTT. It specifies CATSSPWLSTGELFF.

The chain uses TRBV7-3 and TRBJ2-7; 8 bases are shared with TRBD1. Germline loops: CDR1 SGHTA, CDR2 FQGTGA. This CDR3 has 14 amino acids. V lost 6 bases to trimming and J lost 3 bases; unmatched junction nucleotides: 7. CDR3 protein: CASRFTGGYYEQYF. The CDR3 coding sequence is TGTGCCAGCAGGTTTACAGGGGGATACTACGAGCAGTACTTC. Combining the CDR3 with reference TRBV7-3 and TRBJ2-7 gives the whole variable domain GAGVSQTPSNKVTEKGKYVELRCDPISGHTALYWYRQSLGQGPEFLIYFQGTGAADDSGLPNDRFFAVRPEGSVSTLKIQRTERGDSAVYLCASRFTGGYYEQYFGPGTRLTVT.

V and J are TRBV12-5 and TRBJ2-3, with 8 bases fitting TRBD2. With 5 bases clipped from V and 2 bases from J, the junction kept 12 bases outside the gene matches. Per germline, CDR1 LGHNT and CDR2 FRNRAP. The CDR3 is made up of 17 amino acids. The CDR3 reads CASGLGGGTYSTDTQYF. CDR3 sequence (DNA): TGTGCTAGTGGTCTGGGCGGGGGGACATATTCCACAGATACGCAGTATTTT.

The chain uses TRBV7-9 and TRBJ2-5, with 9 bases identical to TRBD2. The CDR3 sequence is 16 residues long. The V gene's germline CDR1 is SEHNR and CDR2 FQNEAQ (reference sequence). V gave up 4 bases and J gave up 5 bases; unmatched junction bases: 11. The CDR3 nucleotides read TGTGCCAGCAGCTCGGGGACTAGCCTCACGTGGGAGACCCAGTACTTC. The encoded protein is CASSSGTSLTWETQYF.

The chain is built from TRBV20-1 and TRBJ2-3, with a tentative D call TRBD1 (6 bases). Trimming stripped 3 bases from V and 10 bases from J, with 11 bases between. CDR3 length equals 11 residues. Per germline, CDR1 DFQATT and CDR2 SNEGSKA (reference sequence). The CDR3 DNA reads as TGCAGTGCTAGTGGACAGAATTCGCAGTATTTT. Translated, it gives CSASGQNSQYF.

The V gene is TRBV6-5, the J gene TRBJ2-7, with 14 bases that match TRBD2. J was trimmed by 5 bases and V by 6 bases; bases with no gene match: 3. The CDR3 loop spans 14 amino acids. CDR1 and CDR2 (germline): MNHEY, SVGAGI. The DNA of the CDR3 is TGTGCCAGCAGGCGGACTAGCGGGAGGAACGAGCAGTACTTC. This encodes CASRRTSGRNEQYF.

The gene calls are TRBV30 and TRBJ1-5; perhaps TRBD1 as D (5 bases). Germline lookup yields CDR1 GTSNPN and CDR2 SVGIG (reference sequence). The CDR3 spans 12 residues. Trimming removed 1 base from V and 6 bases from J, with 7 bases in between. CDR3 sequence (DNA): TGTGCCTGGAGTGACCAGGGTCAGCCCCAGCATTTT. Translation: CAWSDQGQPQHF.

V is TRBV7-3 and J is TRBJ2-2; 8 bases map to TRBD2. The CDR3 length is 17 residues. Germline CDR1 and CDR2: SGHTA and FQGTGA. Trimming at V came to 2 bases and at J to 4 bases, leaving 9 bases not matched to a gene. The CDR3 is CASSLSSGSPSTGELFF. The CDR3 bases are TGTGCCAGCAGCTTATCCAGCGGGAGCCCTTCCACCGGGGAGCTGTTTTTT.

The gene calls are TRBV6-5 and TRBJ2-3; possibly TRBD1 for D (6 bases). CDR1 and CDR2 (germline): MNHEY, SVGAGI. The CDR3 loop spans 16 amino acids. The germline V and J ends were trimmed by 0 bases and 0 bases, with 10 bases remaining between them. The CDR3, as DNA: TGTGCCAGCAGTTACTCACCGACAGGTAGCACAGATACGCAGTATTTT. Protein sequence: CASSYSPTGSTDTQYF.

The rearrangement uses TRBV15 and TRBJ1-6; D call uncertain. Trimming took 1 base from V and 0 from J, leaving 13 bases between them. This CDR3 is 18 amino acids long. Germline lookup yields CDR1 LNHNV and CDR2 YYDKDF (reference sequence). The CDR3 DNA is TGTGCCACCAGCAGAGCCCGGGATATAACCTCCTATAATTCACCCCTCCACTTT. Its protein is CATSRARDITSYNSPLHF.

The chain couples TRBV9 to TRBJ1-1; TRBD1 agrees at 8 bases. Germline V lookup: CDR1 SGDLS, CDR2 YYNGEE. CDR3 length: 16 residues. V lost 4 bases and J lost 2; bases outside the gene matches: 10. CDR3 sequence reads: CASSTNPDRANTEAFF. DNA of the CDR3: TGTGCCAGCAGCACTAACCCGGACAGGGCCAACACTGAAGCTTTCTTT.

The chain carries TRBV6-2 or TRBV6-3 and TRBJ2-3; 10 nucleotides line up with TRBD2. The CDR3 is 15 amino acids. Per the germline V gene, CDR1 is MNHEY and CDR2 is SVGEGT. The V and J ends lost 2 bases and 4 bases, in that order; junction bases with no gene match: 3. The CDR3 region is CASSYASGRADTQYF. CDR3 coding DNA: TGTGCCAGCAGTTACGCTAGCGGGAGAGCAGATACGCAGTATTTT.

This clone was detected only a few times. This chain joins TRBV4-1 and TRBJ2-5; 8 bases match TRBD1. V trimming: 0 bases; J trimming: 5 bases; junction bases outside the gene matches: 2. CDR1 and CDR2 (germline): MGHRA, YSYEKL. The CDR3 loop spans 14 amino acids. CDR3 region: CASSQEGQAETQYF. CDR3 nucleotides: TGCGCCAGCAGCCAAGAGGGACAGGCGGAGACCCAGTACTTC.

The chain carries TRBV21-1 and TRBJ2-3; the DNA was not used to check the table's D call, TRBD2. TRBV21-1 is flagged as a pseudogene. This CDR3 comprises 18 residues. The CDR3 region is CASSKALRAGGRTDTQYF. CDR3 nucleotide sequence: TGTGCCAGCAGCAAAGCGCTCAGAGCGGGAGGGCGCACAGATACGCAGTATTTT.

The chain joins TRBV5-6 to TRBJ2-2; 9 bases are a match to TRBD1. From germline, CDR1 is SGHDT and CDR2 YYEEEE. The CDR3 runs to 15 residues. The V gene end was trimmed by 0 bases and the J gene end by 3 bases; junction bases not matched to a gene: 0. CDR3 in amino acids: CASSLGDRDTGELFF. DNA for the CDR3: TGTGCCAGCAGCTTGGGGGACAGGGACACCGGGGAGCTGTTTTTT.

The V gene is TRBV25-1, the J gene TRBJ1-4; 7 nucleotides match TRBD1. Germline CDR1 reads MGHDK; CDR2 reads SYGVNS. This CDR3 region has 16 residues. Unmatched junction bases numbered 5, after V lost 4 bases and J lost 0 bases. CDR3 protein: CASSGVQGATNEKLFF. The CDR3 DNA reads TGTGCCAGCAGTGGGGTGCAGGGGGCAACTAATGAAAAACTGTTTTTT.

The J gene is TRBJ1-5, the V gene TRBV15; the D is unclear. The CDR3 has 15 amino acids. V was cut by 0 bases and J by 0 bases, with 6 bases left in between. Looked up from germline, CDR1 is LNHNV and CDR2 is YYDKDF (reference sequence). In DNA, the CDR3 is TGTGCCACCAGCAGAGATGGCGGTAGCAATCAGCCCCAGCATTTT. Translation: CATSRDGGSNQPQHF.

This chain connects TRBV2 to TRBJ1-2, with D tentatively TRBD1 (6 bases). The germline V gene has CDR1 SNHLY and CDR2 FYNNEI. V lost 4 bases and J 4 bases, leaving 16 bases between the germline ends. The CDR3 loop spans 15 amino acids. CDR3 loop: CASSGGQGRFYGYTF. The CDR3 bases are TGTGCCAGCAGTGGAGGGCAGGGGCGCTTCTATGGCTACACCTTC.

This clone has more than one count but fewer than ten. The chain is built from TRBV13 and TRBJ1-5; weak D call: TRBD1 (6 bases). CDR1 is PRHDT and CDR2 is FYEKMQ in the germline V gene (reference sequence). The V and J ends lost 0 bases and 5 bases respectively, with 8 bases between them. The CDR3 runs to 14 residues. The CDR3 DNA sequence: TGTGCCAGCAGCTTAGGGGCAGGGGATCAGCCCCAGCATTTT. Translating it yields CASSLGAGDQPQHF.

J is TRBJ2-2 and V is TRBV29-1; the D gene is possibly TRBD2 (6 bases). Germline values: CDR1 SQVTM, CDR2 ANQGSEA. V lost 7 bases and J 2 bases, leaving 14 bases between the germline ends. This CDR3 has 14 amino acids. The CDR3 reads CSAMGLRNTGELFF. CDR3 DNA: TGCAGCGCTATGGGACTCAGAAACACCGGGGAGCTGTTTTTT.

The V call is TRBV24-1, the J call TRBJ2-7, with a possible D match to TRBD1 (6 bases). Trimming removed 4 bases at V and 6 bases at J, with 15 bases between. Germline values: CDR1 KGHDR, CDR2 SFDVKD. The CDR3 has 14 residues. CDR3 coding DNA: TGTGCCACCAGTGACCCTCGACAGGCGGGCGAGCAGTACTTC. Its protein product is CATSDPRQAGEQYF.

The chain links TRBV20-1 to TRBJ2-1; D call uncertain. CDR1 and CDR2 from the germline V gene are DFQATT and SNEGSKA (reference sequence). This CDR3 spans 10 amino acids. V lost 5 bases and J lost 10, with 9 bases in between. CDR3 amino acids: CSAYGAEQFF. CDR3 coding DNA: TGCAGTGCTTACGGAGCGGAGCAGTTCTTC.

The chain joins TRBV7-9 to TRBJ1-3, with a tentative D call TRBD1 (5 bases). Germline V lookup: CDR1 SEHNR, CDR2 FQNEAQ (reference sequence). CDR3 size: 14 residues. Trimming took 3 bases from V and 4 from J, leaving 10 bases between them. CDR3 DNA sequence: TGTGCCAGCAGCTTGCGGGGGGACGGAAACACCATATATTTT. Translated: CASSLRGDGNTIYF.

This clone was detected once. The chain joins TRBV28 to TRBJ2-7, with 8 bases fitting TRBD2. Germline V gene data show CDR1 as MDHEN and CDR2 as SYDVKM. The V gene end was trimmed by 3 bases and the J gene end by 0 bases; junction bases not matched to a gene: 7. The CDR3 loop spans 16 amino acids. The DNA for the CDR3 is TGTGCCAGCAGTTTCCCTTGGGGGACTAGCTCCTACGAGCAGTACTTC. Protein product: CASSFPWGTSSYEQYF.